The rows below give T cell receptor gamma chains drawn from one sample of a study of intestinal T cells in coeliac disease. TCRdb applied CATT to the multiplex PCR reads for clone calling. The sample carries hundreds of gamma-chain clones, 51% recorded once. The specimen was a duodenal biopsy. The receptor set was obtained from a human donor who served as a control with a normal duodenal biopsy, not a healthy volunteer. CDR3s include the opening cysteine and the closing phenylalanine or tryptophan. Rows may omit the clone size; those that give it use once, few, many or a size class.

CDR3nt: TGTGCTGCGTGGGACACTCCAGTCACTGGTTGGTTCAAGATATTT
CDR3aa: CAAWDTPVTGWFKIF
abundance: NA
v_gene: TRGV10
j_gene: TRGJP1

CDR3nt: TGTGCTGCGTGGGATTTGGGCGGGTTCGGGTTCAAGATATTT
CDR3aa: CAAWDLGGFGFKIF
abundance: NA
v_gene: TRGV10
j_gene: TRGJP1

CDR3nt: TGTGCTGCGTGGGGATATCCGAATTATTATAAGAAACTCTTT
CDR3aa: CAAWGYPNYYKKLF
abundance: NA
v_gene: TRGV10
j_gene: TRGJ1/TRGJ2

CDR3nt: TGTGCCACCTGGGATGGGCGAGCACTGTATTATAAGAAACTCTTT
CDR3aa: CATWDGRALYYKKLF
abundance: hyperexpanded
v_gene: TRGV4
j_gene: TRGJ1/TRGJ2

CDR3nt: TGTGCCTTGTGGGAGGTGCTTGGGTTGGGCAAAAAGGTGTTC
CDR3aa: CALWEVLGLGKKVF
abundance: few
v_gene: TRGV9
j_gene: TRGJP

CDR3nt: TGTGCCACCTGCGACCATGGTTGGTTCAAGATATTT
CDR3aa: CATCDHGWFKIF
abundance: once
v_gene: TRGV5
j_gene: TRGJP1

CDR3nt: TGTGCCTTTGTGGGAGGTTGCAAATATAAGAAACTCTTT
CDR3aa: CAFVGGCKYKKLF
abundance: NA
v_gene: TRGV9
j_gene: TRGJ1/TRGJ2

CDR3nt: TGCGCCACCTCCATAGGTTATTGGGTAGTGATTTGGATCAAGACGTTT
CDR3aa: CATSIGYWVVIWIKTF
abundance: NA
v_gene: TRGV8
j_gene: TRGJP2

CDR3nt: TGTGCTGCGTGGGATATAATTTTTTTTTGGGTTTATTATAAGAAACTCTTT
CDR3aa: CAAWDIIFFWVYYKKLF
abundance: large
v_gene: TRGV10
j_gene: TRGJ1/TRGJ2

CDR3nt: TGTGCTGCGTGGGGATGCCGATATTATAAGAAACTCTTT
CDR3aa: CAAWGCRYYKKLF
abundance: large
v_gene: TRGV10
j_gene: TRGJ1/TRGJ2

CDR3nt: TGTGCCTGCTGGATTAGCACGGGGACTGGTTGGTTCAAGATATTT
CDR3aa: CACWISTGTGWFKIF
abundance: NA
v_gene: TRGV11
j_gene: TRGJP1

CDR3nt: TGTGCCACCTGGGATAATCTAATGTCGGTAGTTGATTGGATCAAGACGTTT
CDR3aa: CATWDNLMSVVDWIKTF
abundance: few
v_gene: TRGV8
j_gene: TRGJP2

CDR3nt: TGTGCCACCTGGGATGGTCCGAATTATTATAAGAAACTCTTT
CDR3aa: CATWDGPNYYKKLF
abundance: large
v_gene: TRGV4
j_gene: TRGJ1/TRGJ2

CDR3nt: TGTGCTGCGGAGCGGACTTATTATAAGAAACTCTTT
CDR3aa: CAAERTYYKKLF
abundance: hyperexpanded
v_gene: TRGV10
j_gene: TRGJ1/TRGJ2

CDR3nt: TGTGCCACCTGGGACAGGCTGGGGGGGATTATTGATAAGAAACTCTTT
CDR3aa: CATWDRLGGIIDKKLF
abundance: NA
v_gene: TRGV5
j_gene: TRGJ1/TRGJ2

CDR3nt: TGTGCCACCTGGGGGGAGGGTTATAAGAAACTCTTT
CDR3aa: CATWGEGYKKLF
abundance: NA
v_gene: TRGV3
j_gene: TRGJ1/TRGJ2

CDR3nt: TGTGCCTGCTGGGATTTAGGCACGGGGACTGGTTGGTTCAAGATATTT
CDR3aa: CACWDLGTGTGWFKIF
abundance: NA
v_gene: TRGV11
j_gene: TRGJP1

CDR3nt: TGTGCCACCTGGGATAGATATTATAAGAAACTCTTT
CDR3aa: CATWDRYYKKLF
abundance: hyperexpanded
v_gene: TRGV4
j_gene: TRGJ1/TRGJ2

CDR3nt: TGTGCTGCGTGGGATCCTAAGAAACTCTTT
CDR3aa: CAAWDPKKLF
abundance: NA
v_gene: TRGV10
j_gene: TRGJ1/TRGJ2

CDR3nt: TGTGCTGCGTGGGATTTTAAACTTTTT
CDR3aa: CAAWDFKLF
abundance: NA
v_gene: TRGV10
j_gene: TRGJ1/TRGJ2

CDR3nt: TGTGCTGCGTGGGACATGCGGAGATATTATAAGAAACTCTTT
CDR3aa: CAAWDMRRYYKKLF
abundance: NA
v_gene: TRGV10
j_gene: TRGJ1/TRGJ2

CDR3nt: TGTGCCACCTGGATTTATAAGAAACTCTTT
CDR3aa: CATWIYKKLF
abundance: hyperexpanded
v_gene: TRGV5
j_gene: TRGJ1/TRGJ2

CDR3nt: TGTGCTGCGTGGGACCGTCCTAAATTATTT
CDR3aa: CAAWDRPKLF
abundance: few
v_gene: TRGV10
j_gene: TRGJ1/TRGJ2

CDR3nt: TGTGCCTTGTGGAGGTGCAAATATAAGAAACTCTTT
CDR3aa: CALWRCKYKKLF
abundance: NA
v_gene: TRGV9
j_gene: TRGJ1/TRGJ2

CDR3nt: TGTGCCTGCTGGATTGGGGATGGGACCACTGGTTGGTTCAAGATATTT
CDR3aa: CACWIGDGTTGWFKIF
abundance: NA
v_gene: TRGV11
j_gene: TRGJP1

CDR3nt: TGTGCCACCTGGTCCAGAATGGTTATTTATAAGAAACTCTTT
CDR3aa: CATWSRMVIYKKLF
abundance: NA
v_gene: TRGV5
j_gene: TRGJ1/TRGJ2

CDR3nt: TGTGCCTTGTGGGAGGTTAGTTATTATTATAAGAAACTCTTT
CDR3aa: CALWEVSYYYKKLF
abundance: NA
v_gene: TRGV9
j_gene: TRGJ1/TRGJ2

CDR3nt: TGTGCTGCGTGGGATGCCGGATATTATAAGAAACTCTTT
CDR3aa: CAAWDAGYYKKLF
abundance: few
v_gene: TRGV10
j_gene: TRGJ1/TRGJ2

CDR3nt: TGTGCCACCTCCATAGGTTATTGGGTTAGTGATTGGATCAAGACGTTT
CDR3aa: CATSIGYWVSDWIKTF
abundance: NA
v_gene: TRGV8
j_gene: TRGJP2

CDR3nt: TGTGCTGCGTGGGACTATTATAAGAAACTCTTT
CDR3aa: CAAWDYYKKLF
abundance: once
v_gene: TRGV10
j_gene: TRGJ1/TRGJ2

CDR3nt: TGCGCCCACCTGGGACGGGGCTCTAGTTGGTTCAAGATATTT
CDR3aa: CAHLGRGSSWFKIF
abundance: NA
v_gene: TRGV2
j_gene: TRGJP1

CDR3nt: TGTGCCTGCTGGATTAGGCACGAGAAACTCTTT
CDR3aa: CACWIRHEKLF
abundance: NA
v_gene: TRGV11
j_gene: TRGJ1/TRGJ2

CDR3nt: TGTGCTGCGTGGGATTTATGTCGTAGTTATTATAAGAAACTCTTT
CDR3aa: CAAWDLCRSYYKKLF
abundance: NA
v_gene: TRGV10
j_gene: TRGJ1/TRGJ2

CDR3nt: TGTGCCCACCCTGGGATGGGCCGAGATAAGAAACTCTTT
CDR3aa: CAHPGMGRDKKLF
abundance: NA
v_gene: TRGV4
j_gene: TRGJ1/TRGJ2

CDR3nt: TGTGCCACCGTGGGACAGGCTGGGGGGATTAGTTATAAGAAACTCTTT
CDR3aa: CATVGQAGGISYKKLF
abundance: NA
v_gene: TRGV5
j_gene: TRGJ1/TRGJ2

CDR3nt: TGTGCCTTGTGGGGGGGGCCACCTAAGAAACTCTTT
CDR3aa: CALWGGPPKKLF
abundance: NA
v_gene: TRGV9
j_gene: TRGJ1/TRGJ2

CDR3nt: TGTGCTGCGTGGGATTGTAGTAGTTATAAGAAACTCTTT
CDR3aa: CAAWDCSSYKKLF
abundance: hyperexpanded
v_gene: TRGV10
j_gene: TRGJ1/TRGJ2

CDR3nt: TGTGCCACCTGGGATAACTCTAATGTCGGTAGTGATTGGATCAAGACGTTT
CDR3aa: CATWDNSNVGSDWIKTF
abundance: NA
v_gene: TRGV8
j_gene: TRGJP2

CDR3nt: TGTGCCTGCTGGATTAGGCACAAGAGGAGTTTAGTGATTTGGATCAAGACGTTT
CDR3aa: CACWIRHKRSLVIWIKTF
abundance: NA
v_gene: TRGV11
j_gene: TRGJP2

CDR3nt: TGTGCCACCTGGGATGGCCCCTCGAGTTATAAGAAACTCTTT
CDR3aa: CATWDGPSSYKKLF
abundance: NA
v_gene: TRGV4
j_gene: TRGJ1/TRGJ2

CDR3nt: TGTGCCACCTGGGATGGCCCCTCCGAGAAACTCTTT
CDR3aa: CATWDGPSEKLF
abundance: NA
v_gene: TRGV4
j_gene: TRGJ1/TRGJ2